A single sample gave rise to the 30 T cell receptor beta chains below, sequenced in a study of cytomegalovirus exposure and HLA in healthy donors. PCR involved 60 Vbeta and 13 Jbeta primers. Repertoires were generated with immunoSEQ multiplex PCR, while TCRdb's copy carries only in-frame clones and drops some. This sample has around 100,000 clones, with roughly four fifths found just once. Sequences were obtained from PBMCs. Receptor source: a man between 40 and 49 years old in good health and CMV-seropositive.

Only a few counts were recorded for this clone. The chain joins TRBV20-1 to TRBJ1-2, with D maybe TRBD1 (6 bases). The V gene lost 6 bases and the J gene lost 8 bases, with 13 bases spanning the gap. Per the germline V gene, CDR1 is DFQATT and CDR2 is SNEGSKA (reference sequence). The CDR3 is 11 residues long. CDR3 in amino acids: CSAGDKSGYTF. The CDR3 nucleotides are TGCAGTGCAGGGGACAAATCAGGCTACACCTTC.

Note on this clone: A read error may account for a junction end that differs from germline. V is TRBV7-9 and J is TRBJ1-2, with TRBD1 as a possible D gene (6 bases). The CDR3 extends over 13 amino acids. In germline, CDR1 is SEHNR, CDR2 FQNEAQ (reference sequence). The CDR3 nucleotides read TGTGCCAGCAGCGCCAGGGGTAACTATGGCTACGCCTTC. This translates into CASSARGNYGYAF.

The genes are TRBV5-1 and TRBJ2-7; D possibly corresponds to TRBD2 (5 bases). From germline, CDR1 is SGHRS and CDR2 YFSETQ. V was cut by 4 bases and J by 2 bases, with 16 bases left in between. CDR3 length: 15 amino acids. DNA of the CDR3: TGCGCCAGCAGCCCCAACCCGGAGGCCGCCTACGAGCAGTACTTC. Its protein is CASSPNPEAAYEQYF.

CDR3: CASSPPDRPTEAFF. CDR3 nucleotides: TGTGCCAGCAGTCCACCGGACAGGCCTACTGAAGCTTTCTTT. V usage is TRBV28 and J usage is TRBJ1-1; 7 bases line up with TRBD1. This CDR3 region has 14 residues. V was pared by 5 bases and J by 5 bases, with 8 bases of the junction left unmatched. Germline CDR1 is MDHEN and CDR2 is SYDVKM.

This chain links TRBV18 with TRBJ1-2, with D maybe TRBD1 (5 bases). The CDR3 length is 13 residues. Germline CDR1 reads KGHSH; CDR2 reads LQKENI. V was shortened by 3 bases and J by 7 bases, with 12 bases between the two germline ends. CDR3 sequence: CASSPAREGGYTF. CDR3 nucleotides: TGTGCCAGCTCACCGGCCAGGGAGGGTGGCTACACCTTC.

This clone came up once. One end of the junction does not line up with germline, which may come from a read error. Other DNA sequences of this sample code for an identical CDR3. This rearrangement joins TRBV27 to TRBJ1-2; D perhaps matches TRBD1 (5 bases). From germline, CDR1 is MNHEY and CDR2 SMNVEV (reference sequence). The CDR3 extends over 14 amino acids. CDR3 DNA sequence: TGTGCCAGCAGTTCAACCGACAGCTACTATGGCTACACCTTT. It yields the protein CASSSTDSYYGYTF.

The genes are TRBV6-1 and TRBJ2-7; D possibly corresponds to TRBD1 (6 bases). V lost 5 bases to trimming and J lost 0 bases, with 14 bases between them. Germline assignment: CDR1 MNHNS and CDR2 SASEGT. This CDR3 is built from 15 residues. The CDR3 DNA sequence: TGTGCCAGCAGTCCCCGGACAGCGCACTCCTACGAGCAGTACTTC. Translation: CASSPRTAHSYEQYF.

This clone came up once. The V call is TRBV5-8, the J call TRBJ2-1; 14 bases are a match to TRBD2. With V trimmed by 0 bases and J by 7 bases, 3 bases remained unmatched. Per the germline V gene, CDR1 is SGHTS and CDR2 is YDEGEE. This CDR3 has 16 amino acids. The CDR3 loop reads CASSLGLAGGSNEQFF. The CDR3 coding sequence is TGTGCCAGCAGCTTGGGACTAGCGGGAGGGAGTAATGAGCAGTTCTTC.

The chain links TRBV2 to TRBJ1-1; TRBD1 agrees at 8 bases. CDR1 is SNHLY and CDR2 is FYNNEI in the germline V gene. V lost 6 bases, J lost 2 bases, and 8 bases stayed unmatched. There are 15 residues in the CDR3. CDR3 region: CASRGNTGGNTEAFF. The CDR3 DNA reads TGTGCCAGCAGAGGTAACACAGGGGGTAACACTGAAGCTTTCTTT.

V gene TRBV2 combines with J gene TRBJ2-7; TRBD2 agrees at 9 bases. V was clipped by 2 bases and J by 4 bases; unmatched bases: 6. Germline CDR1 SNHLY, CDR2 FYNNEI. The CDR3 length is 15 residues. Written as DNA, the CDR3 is TGTGCCAGCAGTGAAATAGCGGGAGATATGTACGAGCAGTACTTC. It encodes CASSEIAGDMYEQYF.

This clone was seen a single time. This CDR3 is CASSTSGTGGYEQYF. In DNA form, the CDR3 reads TGTGCCAGCAGCACCTCCGGGACAGGGGGCTACGAGCAGTACTTC. This chain joins TRBV5-5 and TRBJ2-7; the match to TRBD1 covers 11 bases. This CDR3 has 15 amino acids. V was pared by 4 bases and J by 3 bases, with 6 bases of the junction left unmatched. Per germline, CDR1 SGHKS and CDR2 YYEKEE (reference sequence).

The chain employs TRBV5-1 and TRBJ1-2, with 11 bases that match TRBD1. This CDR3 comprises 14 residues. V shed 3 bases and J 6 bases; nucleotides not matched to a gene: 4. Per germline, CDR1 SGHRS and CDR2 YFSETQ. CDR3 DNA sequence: TGCGCCAGCAGCTCGGGACAGGGGGGGGATGGCTACACCTTC. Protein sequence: CASSSGQGGDGYTF. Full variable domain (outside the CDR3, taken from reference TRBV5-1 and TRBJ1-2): KAGVTQTPRYLIKTRGQQVTLSCSPISGHRSVSWYQQTPGQGLQFLFEYFSETQRNKGNFPGRFSGRQFSNSRSEMNVSTLELGDSALYLCASSSGQGGDGYTFGSGTRLTVV.

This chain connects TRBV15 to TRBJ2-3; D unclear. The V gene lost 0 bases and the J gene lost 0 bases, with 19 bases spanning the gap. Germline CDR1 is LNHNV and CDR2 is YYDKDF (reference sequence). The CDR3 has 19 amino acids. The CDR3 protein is CATSRDKGVGAVSTDTQYF. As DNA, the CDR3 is TGTGCCACCAGCAGAGATAAAGGAGTCGGTGCGGTTAGCACAGATACGCAGTATTTT. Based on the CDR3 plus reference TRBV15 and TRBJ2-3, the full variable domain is DAMVIQNPRYQVTQFGKPVTLSCSQTLNHNVMYWYQQKSSQAPKLLFHYYDKDFNNEADTPDNFQSRRPNTSFCFLDIRSPGLGDTAMYLCATSRDKGVGAVSTDTQYFGPGTRLTVL.

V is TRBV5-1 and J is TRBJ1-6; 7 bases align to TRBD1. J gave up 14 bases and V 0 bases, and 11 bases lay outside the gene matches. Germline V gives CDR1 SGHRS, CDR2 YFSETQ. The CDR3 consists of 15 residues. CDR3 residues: CASSLATKQGSTLHF. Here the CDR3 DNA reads TGCGCCAGCAGCTTGGCCACTAAACAGGGGTCGACCCTCCACTTT.

CDR3 loop: CASSSSLLGASGTDTQYF. For the CDR3, the DNA is TGTGCCAGCAGCTCCTCCCTACTCGGGGCTAGCGGCACAGATACGCAGTATTTT. The chain has TRBV5-6 and TRBJ2-3; a weak D match, TRBD2 (6 bases). V was trimmed by 3 bases and J by 1 base, leaving 21 bases between them. The CDR3 sequence is 18 residues long. The germline V gene has CDR1 SGHDT and CDR2 YYEEEE.

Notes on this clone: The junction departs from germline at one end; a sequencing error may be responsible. CDR3 coding DNA: TGTTCCAGCAGCCCCCGGACAGGGGCCGACTATGGCTACACCTTC. This encodes CSSSPRTGADYGYTF. V gene TRBV7-9 combines with J gene TRBJ1-2, with 9 bases matching TRBD1. CDR3 length: 15 residues. The V gene's germline CDR1 is SEHNR and CDR2 FQNEAQ (reference sequence).

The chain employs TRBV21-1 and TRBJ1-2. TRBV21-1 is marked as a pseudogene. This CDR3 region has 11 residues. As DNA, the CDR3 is TGTGCCAGCAGTCTCGAGGGAGGCTACACCTTC. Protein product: CASSLEGGYTF.

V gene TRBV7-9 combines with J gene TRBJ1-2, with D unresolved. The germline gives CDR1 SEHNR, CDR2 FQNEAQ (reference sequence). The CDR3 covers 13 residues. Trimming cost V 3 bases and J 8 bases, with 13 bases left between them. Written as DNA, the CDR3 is TGTGCCAGCAGCTTTGACACACGGCAGGGCTACACCTTC. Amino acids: CASSFDTRQGYTF.

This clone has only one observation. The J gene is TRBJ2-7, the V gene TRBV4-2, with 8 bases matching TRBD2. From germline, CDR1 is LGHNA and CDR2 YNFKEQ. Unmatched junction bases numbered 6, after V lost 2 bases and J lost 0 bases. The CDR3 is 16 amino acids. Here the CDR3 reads CASSQSVAGRSYEQYF. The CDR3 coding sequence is TGTGCCAGCAGCCAATCAGTAGCGGGGCGCTCCTACGAGCAGTACTTC.

CDR3 bases: TGTGCCAGCAGCAGGGACAGGGGGACTGAAGCTTTCTTT. Its protein product is CASSRDRGTEAFF. This rearrangement joins TRBV6-6 to TRBJ1-1, with 11 bases lining up with TRBD1. The CDR3 is 13 residues long. Trimming at V came to 6 bases and at J to 5 bases, leaving 2 bases not matched to a gene. Germline V lookup: CDR1 MNHNY, CDR2 SVGAGI (reference sequence).

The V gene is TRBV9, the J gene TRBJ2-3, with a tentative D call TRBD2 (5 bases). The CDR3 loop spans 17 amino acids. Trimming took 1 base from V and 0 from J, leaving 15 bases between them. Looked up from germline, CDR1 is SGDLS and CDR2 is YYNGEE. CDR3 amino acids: CASSVNPGQRSTDTQYF. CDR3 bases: TGTGCCAGCAGCGTAAACCCCGGGCAGCGGAGCACAGATACGCAGTATTTT.

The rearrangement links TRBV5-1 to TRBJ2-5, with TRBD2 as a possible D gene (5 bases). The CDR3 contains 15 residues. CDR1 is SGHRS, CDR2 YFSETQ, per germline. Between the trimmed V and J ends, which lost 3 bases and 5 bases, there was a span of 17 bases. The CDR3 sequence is CASSSFHGDGETQYF. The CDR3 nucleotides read TGCGCCAGCAGCTCCTTCCACGGGGATGGGGAGACCCAGTACTTC.

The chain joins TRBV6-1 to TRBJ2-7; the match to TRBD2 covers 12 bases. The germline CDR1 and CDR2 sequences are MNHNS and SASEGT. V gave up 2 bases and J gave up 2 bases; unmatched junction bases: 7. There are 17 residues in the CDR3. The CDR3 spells CASSERGTSGWAYEQYF. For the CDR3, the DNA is TGTGCCAGCAGTGAACGAGGGACTAGCGGGTGGGCCTACGAGCAGTACTTC.

DNA for the CDR3: TGTGCCAGCAGCTTCGGAGGCCCCGGGGAGCTGTTTTTT. Amino acid sequence: CASSFGGPGELFF. The chain couples TRBV5-4 to TRBJ2-2, with a weak D call TRBD2 (5 bases). The CDR3 runs to 13 residues. CDR1 and CDR2 from the germline V gene are SGHNT and YYREEE (reference sequence). With 2 bases removed from V and 6 bases from J, the gap between germline ends came to 8 bases.

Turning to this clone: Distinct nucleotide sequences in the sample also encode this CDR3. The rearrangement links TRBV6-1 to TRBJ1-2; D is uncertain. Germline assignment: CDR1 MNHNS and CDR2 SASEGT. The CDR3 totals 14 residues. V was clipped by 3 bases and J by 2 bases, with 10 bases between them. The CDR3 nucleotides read TGTGCCAGCAGTGAGGGAGGAGGGAACTATGGCTACACCTTC. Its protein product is CASSEGGGNYGYTF.

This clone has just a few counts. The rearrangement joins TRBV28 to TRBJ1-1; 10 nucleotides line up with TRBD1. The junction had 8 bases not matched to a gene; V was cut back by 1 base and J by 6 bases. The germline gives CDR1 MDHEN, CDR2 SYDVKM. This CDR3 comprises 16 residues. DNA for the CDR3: TGTGCCAGCAGTTTATTATCGACAGGGGGCATGGCTGAAGCTTTCTTT. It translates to CASSLLSTGGMAEAFF. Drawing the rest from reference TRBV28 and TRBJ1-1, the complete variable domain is DVKVTQSSRYLVKRTGEKVFLECVQDMDHENMFWYRQDPGLGLRLIYFSYDVKMKEKGDIPEGYSVSREKKERFSLILESASTNQTSMYLCASSLLSTGGMAEAFFGQGTRLTVV.

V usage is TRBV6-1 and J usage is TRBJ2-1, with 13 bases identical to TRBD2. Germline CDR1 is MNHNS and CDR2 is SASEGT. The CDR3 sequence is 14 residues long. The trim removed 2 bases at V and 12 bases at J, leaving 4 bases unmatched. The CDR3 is CASSETSGRAGQFF. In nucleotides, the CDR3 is TGTGCCAGCAGTGAAACTAGCGGGAGGGCCGGGCAGTTCTTC.

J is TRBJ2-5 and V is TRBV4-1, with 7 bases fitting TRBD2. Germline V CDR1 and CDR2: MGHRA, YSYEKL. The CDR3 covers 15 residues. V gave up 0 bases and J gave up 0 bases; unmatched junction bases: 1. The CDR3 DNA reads TGCGCCAGCAGCCAAGATGGGACTAACCAAGAGACCCAGTACTTC. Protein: CASSQDGTNQETQYF.

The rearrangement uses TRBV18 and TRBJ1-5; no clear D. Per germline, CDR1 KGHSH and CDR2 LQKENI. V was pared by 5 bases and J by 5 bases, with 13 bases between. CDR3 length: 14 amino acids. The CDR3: CASSDRGPDQPQHF. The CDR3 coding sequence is TGTGCCAGCTCAGACCGAGGGCCGGATCAGCCCCAGCATTTT.

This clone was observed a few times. CDR3 nucleotide sequence: TGTGCCAGCAGCTTTGGAGGAGGGAGGAGCAATCAGCCCCAGCATTTT. Its protein product is CASSFGGGRSNQPQHF. V and J are TRBV7-9 and TRBJ1-5; D is ambiguous. This CDR3 has 16 amino acids. In germline, CDR1 is SEHNR, CDR2 FQNEAQ (reference sequence). V was clipped by 3 bases and J by 1 base, with 13 bases between them.